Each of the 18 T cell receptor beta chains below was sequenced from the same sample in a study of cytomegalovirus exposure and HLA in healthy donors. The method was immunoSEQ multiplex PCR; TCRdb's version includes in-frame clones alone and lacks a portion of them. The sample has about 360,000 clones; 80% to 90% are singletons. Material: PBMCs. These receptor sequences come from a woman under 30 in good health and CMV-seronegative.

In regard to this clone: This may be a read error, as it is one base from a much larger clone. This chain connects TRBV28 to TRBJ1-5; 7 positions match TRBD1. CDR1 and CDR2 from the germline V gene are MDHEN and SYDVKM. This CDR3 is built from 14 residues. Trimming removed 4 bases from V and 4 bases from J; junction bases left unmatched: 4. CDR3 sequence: CASSSGQRNQPQHF. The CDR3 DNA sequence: TGTGCCAGCAGTTCGGGACAGAGGAATCAGCCCCAGCATTTT.

The CDR3 bases are TGTGCCAGCAGCTCATGGACAGGGGTGGACACTGAAGCTTTCTTT. This sequence encodes CASSSWTGVDTEAFF. V and J are TRBV5-6 and TRBJ1-1; 9 bases map to TRBD1. In germline, CDR1 is SGHDT, CDR2 YYEEEE. The CDR3 totals 15 residues. J gave up 3 bases and V 3 bases, and 6 bases lay outside the gene matches.

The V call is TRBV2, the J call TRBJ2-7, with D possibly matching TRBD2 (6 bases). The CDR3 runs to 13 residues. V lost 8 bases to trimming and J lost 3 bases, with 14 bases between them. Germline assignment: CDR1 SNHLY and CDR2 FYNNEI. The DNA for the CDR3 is TGTGCCAGCGCCGGGACTTCTTTCTACGAGCAGTACTTC. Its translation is CASAGTSFYEQYF.

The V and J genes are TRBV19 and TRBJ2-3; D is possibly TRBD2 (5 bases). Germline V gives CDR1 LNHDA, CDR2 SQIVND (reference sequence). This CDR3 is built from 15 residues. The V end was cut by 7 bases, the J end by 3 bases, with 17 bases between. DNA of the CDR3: TGTGCCAGTACATTAGGCCGGGGAAATACAGATACGCAGTATTTT. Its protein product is CASTLGRGNTDTQYF. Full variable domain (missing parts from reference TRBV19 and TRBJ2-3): DGGITQSPKYLFRKEGQNVTLSCEQNLNHDAMYWYRQDPGQGLRLIYYSQIVNDFQKGDIAEGYSVSREKKESFPLTVTSAQKNPTAFYLCASTLGRGNTDTQYFGPGTRLTVL.

The chain's CDR3 is CASSLYGGADTQYF. The DNA for the CDR3 is TGTGCCAGCAGCTTATACGGGGGTGCAGATACGCAGTATTTT. V gene TRBV7-6 combines with J gene TRBJ2-3; the D gene is possibly TRBD2 (6 bases). V lost 2 bases and J lost 4, with 10 bases in between. The CDR3 consists of 14 residues. Germline V CDR1 and CDR2: SGHVS, FNYEAQ. The whole variable domain, filled in from reference TRBV7-6 and TRBJ2-3, reads GAGVSQSPRYKVTKRGQDVALRCDPISGHVSLYWYRQALGQGPEFLTYFNYEAQQDKSGLPNDRFSAERPEGSISTLTIQRTEQRDSAMYRCASSLYGGADTQYFGPGTRLTVL.

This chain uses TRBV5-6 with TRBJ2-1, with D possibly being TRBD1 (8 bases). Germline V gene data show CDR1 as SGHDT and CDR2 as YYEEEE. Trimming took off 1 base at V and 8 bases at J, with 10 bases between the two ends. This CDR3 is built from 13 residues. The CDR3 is CASSLTGGDEQFF. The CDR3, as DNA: TGTGCCAGCAGCTTGACAGGGGGGGATGAGCAGTTCTTC.

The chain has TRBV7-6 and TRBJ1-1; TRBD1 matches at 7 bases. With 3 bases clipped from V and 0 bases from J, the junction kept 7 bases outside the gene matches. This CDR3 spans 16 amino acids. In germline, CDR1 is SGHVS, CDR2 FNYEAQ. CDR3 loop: CASSFRQGDMNTEAFF. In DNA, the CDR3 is TGTGCCAGCAGCTTTAGGCAGGGGGACATGAACACTGAAGCTTTCTTT.

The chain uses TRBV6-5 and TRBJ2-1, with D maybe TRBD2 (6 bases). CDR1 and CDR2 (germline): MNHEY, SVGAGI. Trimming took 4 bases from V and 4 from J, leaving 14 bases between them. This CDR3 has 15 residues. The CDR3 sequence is CASSSTFGGYNEQFF. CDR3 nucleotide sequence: TGTGCCAGCAGTTCTACCTTCGGGGGATACAATGAGCAGTTCTTC.

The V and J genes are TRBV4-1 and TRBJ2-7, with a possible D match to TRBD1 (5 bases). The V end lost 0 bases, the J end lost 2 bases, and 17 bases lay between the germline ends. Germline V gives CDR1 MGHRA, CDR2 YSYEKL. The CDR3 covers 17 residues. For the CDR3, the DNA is TGCGCCAGCAGCCAAGATGTGACAGCCTTCTTGGCCTACGAGCAGTACTTC. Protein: CASSQDVTAFLAYEQYF.

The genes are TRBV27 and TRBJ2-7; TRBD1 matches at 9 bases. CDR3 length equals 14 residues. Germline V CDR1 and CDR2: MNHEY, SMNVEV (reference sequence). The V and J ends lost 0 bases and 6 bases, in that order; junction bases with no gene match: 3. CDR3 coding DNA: TGTGCCAGCAGTTTATCGGGACAGGGTGGCGAGCAGTACTTC. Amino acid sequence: CASSLSGQGGEQYF.

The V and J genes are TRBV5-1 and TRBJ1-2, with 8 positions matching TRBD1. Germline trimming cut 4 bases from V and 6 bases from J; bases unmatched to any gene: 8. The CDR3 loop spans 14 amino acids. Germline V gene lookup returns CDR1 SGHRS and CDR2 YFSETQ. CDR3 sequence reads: CASSEDREMDGYTF. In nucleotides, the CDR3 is TGCGCCAGCAGCGAGGACAGGGAAATGGATGGCTACACCTTC.

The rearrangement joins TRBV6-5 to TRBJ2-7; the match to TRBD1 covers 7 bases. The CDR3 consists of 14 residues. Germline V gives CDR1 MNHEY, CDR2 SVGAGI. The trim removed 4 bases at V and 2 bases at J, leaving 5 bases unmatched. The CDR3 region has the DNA TGTGCCAGCAGTTCAAACAGGGGCGCCTACGAGCAGTACTTC. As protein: CASSSNRGAYEQYF.

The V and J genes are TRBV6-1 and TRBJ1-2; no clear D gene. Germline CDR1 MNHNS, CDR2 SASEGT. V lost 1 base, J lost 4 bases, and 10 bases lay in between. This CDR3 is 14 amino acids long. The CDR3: CASSEGSISYGYTF. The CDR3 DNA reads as TGTGCCAGCAGTGAAGGGAGTATTAGCTATGGCTACACCTTC.

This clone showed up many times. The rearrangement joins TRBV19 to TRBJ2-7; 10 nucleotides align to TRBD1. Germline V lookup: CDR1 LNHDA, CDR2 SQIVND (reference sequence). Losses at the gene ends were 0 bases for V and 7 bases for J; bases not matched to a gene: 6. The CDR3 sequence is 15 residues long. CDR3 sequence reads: CASSIDGTGAWEQYF. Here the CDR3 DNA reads TGTGCCAGTAGTATAGATGGGACAGGGGCCTGGGAGCAGTACTTC. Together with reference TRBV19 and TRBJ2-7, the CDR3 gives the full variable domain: DGGITQSPKYLFRKEGQNVTLSCEQNLNHDAMYWYRQDPGQGLRLIYYSQIVNDFQKGDIAEGYSVSREKKESFPLTVTSAQKNPTAFYLCASSIDGTGAWEQYFGPGTRLTVT.

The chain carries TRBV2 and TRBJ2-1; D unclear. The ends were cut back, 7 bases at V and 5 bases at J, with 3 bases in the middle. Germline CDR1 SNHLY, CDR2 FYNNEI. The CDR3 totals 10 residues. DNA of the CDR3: TGTGCCAGCACCAACAATGAGCAGTTCTTC. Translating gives CASTNNEQFF.

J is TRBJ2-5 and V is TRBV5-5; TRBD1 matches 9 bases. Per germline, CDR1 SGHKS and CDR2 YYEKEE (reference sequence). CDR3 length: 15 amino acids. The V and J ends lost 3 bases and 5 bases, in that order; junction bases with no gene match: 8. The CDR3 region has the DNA TGTGCCAGCAGCTCCGGGACAGGGACGGAGGAGACCCAGTACTTC. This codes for CASSSGTGTEETQYF.

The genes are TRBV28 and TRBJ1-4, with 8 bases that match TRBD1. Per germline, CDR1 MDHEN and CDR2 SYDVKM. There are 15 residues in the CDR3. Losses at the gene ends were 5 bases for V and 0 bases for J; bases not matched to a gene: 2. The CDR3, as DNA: TGTGCCAGCAGTGAGGGACAGGCAACTAATGAAAAACTGTTTTTT. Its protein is CASSEGQATNEKLFF.

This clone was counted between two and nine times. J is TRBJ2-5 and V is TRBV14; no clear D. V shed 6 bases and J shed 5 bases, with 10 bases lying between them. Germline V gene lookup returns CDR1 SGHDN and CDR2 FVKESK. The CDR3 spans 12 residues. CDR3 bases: TGTGCCAGCAGTCCAATCGGGGAGACCCAGTACTTC. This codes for CASSPIGETQYF.